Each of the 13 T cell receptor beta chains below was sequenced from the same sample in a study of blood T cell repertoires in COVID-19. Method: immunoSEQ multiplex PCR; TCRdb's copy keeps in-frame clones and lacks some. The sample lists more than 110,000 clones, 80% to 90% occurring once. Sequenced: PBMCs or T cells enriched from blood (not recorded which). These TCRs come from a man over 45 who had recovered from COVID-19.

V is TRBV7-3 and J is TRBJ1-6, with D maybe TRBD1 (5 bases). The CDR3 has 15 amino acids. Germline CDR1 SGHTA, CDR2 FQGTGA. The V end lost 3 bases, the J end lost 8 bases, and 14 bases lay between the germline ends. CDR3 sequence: CASSFGTAKDSPLHF. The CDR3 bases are TGTGCCAGCAGCTTCGGGACTGCCAAAGATTCACCCCTCCACTTT.

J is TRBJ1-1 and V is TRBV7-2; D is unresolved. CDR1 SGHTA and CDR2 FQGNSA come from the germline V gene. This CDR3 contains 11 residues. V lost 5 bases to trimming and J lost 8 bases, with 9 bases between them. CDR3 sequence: CASSPKWEAFF. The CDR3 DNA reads TGTGCCAGCAGCCCTAAATGGGAAGCTTTCTTT.

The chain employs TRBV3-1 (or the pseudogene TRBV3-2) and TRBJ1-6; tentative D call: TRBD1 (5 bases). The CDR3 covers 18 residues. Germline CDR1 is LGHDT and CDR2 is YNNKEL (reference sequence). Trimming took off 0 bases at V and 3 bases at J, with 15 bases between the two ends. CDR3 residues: CASSQEEAGRYYNSPLHF. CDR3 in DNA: TGTGCCAGCAGCCAAGAGGAGGCGGGACGGTACTATAATTCACCCCTCCACTTT.

The CDR3 sequence is CASSYLTGAGEQYF. The CDR3 DNA follows: TGTGCCAGCAGTTACTTGACAGGGGCGGGCGAGCAGTACTTC. The V and J genes are TRBV6-2 or TRBV6-3 and TRBJ2-7; TRBD1 aligns across 8 bases. The CDR3 runs to 14 residues. Germline V gene data show CDR1 as MNHEY and CDR2 as SVGEGT. Trimming at V came to 1 base and at J to 6 bases, leaving 5 bases not matched to a gene.

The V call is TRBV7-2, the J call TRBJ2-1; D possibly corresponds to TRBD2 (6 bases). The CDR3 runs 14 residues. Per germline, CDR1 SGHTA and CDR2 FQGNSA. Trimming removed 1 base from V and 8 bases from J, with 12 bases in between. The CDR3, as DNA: TGTGCCAGCAGCTTAGAGGCGGGGCTGTATGAGCAGTTCTTC. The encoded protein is CASSLEAGLYEQFF.

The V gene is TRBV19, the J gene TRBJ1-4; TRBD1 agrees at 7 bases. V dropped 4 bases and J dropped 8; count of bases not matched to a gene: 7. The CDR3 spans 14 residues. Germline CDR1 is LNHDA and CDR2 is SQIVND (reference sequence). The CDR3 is CASSTTGAAEKLFF. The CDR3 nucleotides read TGTGCCAGTAGTACCACAGGGGCGGCAGAAAAACTGTTTTTT.

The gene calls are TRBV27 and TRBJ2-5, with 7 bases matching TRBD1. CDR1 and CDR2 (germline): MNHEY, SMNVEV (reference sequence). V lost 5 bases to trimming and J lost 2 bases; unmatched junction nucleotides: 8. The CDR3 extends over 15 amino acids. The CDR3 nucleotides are TGTGCCAGCAGTCCCCTGGACAGGAGACAAGAGACCCAGTACTTC. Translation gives CASSPLDRRQETQYF.

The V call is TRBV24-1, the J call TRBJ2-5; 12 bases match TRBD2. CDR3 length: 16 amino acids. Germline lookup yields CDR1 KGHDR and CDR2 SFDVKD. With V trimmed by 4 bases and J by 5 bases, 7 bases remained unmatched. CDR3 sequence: CATSEPSGGAPETQYF. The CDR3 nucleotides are TGTGCCACCAGTGAACCTAGCGGGGGGGCCCCTGAGACCCAGTACTTC.

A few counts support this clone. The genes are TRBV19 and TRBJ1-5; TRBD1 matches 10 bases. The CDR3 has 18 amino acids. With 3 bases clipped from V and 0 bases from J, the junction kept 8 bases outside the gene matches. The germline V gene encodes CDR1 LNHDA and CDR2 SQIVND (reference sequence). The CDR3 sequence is CASSMIGTGVNSNQPQHF. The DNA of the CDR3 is TGTGCCAGTAGTATGATTGGGACAGGGGTCAATAGCAATCAGCCCCAGCATTTT.

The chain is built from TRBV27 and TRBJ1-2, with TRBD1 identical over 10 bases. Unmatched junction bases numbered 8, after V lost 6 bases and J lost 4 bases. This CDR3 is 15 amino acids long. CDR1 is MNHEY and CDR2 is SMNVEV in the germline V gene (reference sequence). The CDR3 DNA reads TGTGCCAGCAGACGCCGGGACAGGGGAATCTATGGCTACACCTTC. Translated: CASRRRDRGIYGYTF.

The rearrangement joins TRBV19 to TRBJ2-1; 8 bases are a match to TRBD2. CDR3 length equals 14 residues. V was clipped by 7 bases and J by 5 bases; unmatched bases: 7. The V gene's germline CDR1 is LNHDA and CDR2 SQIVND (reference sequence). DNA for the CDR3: TGTGCCAGTAAGGAGCGGGAGTATCACAATGAGCAGTTCTTC. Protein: CASKEREYHNEQFF.

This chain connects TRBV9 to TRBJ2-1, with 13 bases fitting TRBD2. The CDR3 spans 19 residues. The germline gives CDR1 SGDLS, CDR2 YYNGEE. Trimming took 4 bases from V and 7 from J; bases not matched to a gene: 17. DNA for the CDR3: TGTGCCAGCAGCTCGGGACTAGCGGGACGATTAGGAGATTTTAATGAGCAGTTCTTC. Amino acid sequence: CASSSGLAGRLGDFNEQFF.

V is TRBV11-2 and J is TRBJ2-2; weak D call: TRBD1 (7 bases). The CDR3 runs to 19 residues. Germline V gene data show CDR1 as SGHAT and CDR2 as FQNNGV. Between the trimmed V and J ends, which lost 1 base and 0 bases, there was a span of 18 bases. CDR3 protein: CASSLGQGGFPANTGELFF. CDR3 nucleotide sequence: TGTGCCAGCAGCTTAGGTCAGGGGGGCTTCCCCGCGAACACCGGGGAGCTGTTTTTT.